These 18 T cell receptor beta chains share one sample of origin, sequenced in a study of T cell responses to AZD1222 COVID-19 vaccine. Sequencing used immunoSEQ multiplex PCR; TCRdb keeps in-frame clones, though not all of them. The sample has 95,000 to 100,000 clones, around 87% seen once; the top ten hold approximately 10%. The sample was peripheral blood, taken 28 days after the second AZD1222 dose. The origin of the receptors is an adult who received the AZD1222 COVID-19 vaccine.

This clone was detected once. This chain uses TRBV6-2 or TRBV6-3 with TRBJ1-6, with D possibly TRBD1 on 6 matching bases. Trimming took off 0 bases at V and 5 bases at J, with 8 bases between the two ends. Germline assignment: CDR1 MNHEY and CDR2 SVGEGT. The CDR3 has 15 residues. Here the CDR3 reads CASSYSDRDNSPLHF. The CDR3 DNA is TGTGCCAGCAGTTACTCGGACAGAGATAATTCACCCCTCCACTTT.

The V gene is TRBV7-8, the J gene TRBJ2-1; no clear D gene. V lost 5 bases to trimming and J lost 1 base, with 12 bases between them. This CDR3 spans 15 amino acids. The germline CDR1 and CDR2 sequences are SGHVS and FQNEAQ. The DNA of the CDR3 is TGTGCCAGCAGCCTACAACTCCAATCCTACAATGAGCAGTTCTTC. The encoded protein is CASSLQLQSYNEQFF.

This rearrangement joins TRBV10-3 to TRBJ1-5; no firm D call. Germline CDR1 and CDR2: ENHRY and SYGVKD. With 3 bases removed from V and 6 bases from J, the gap between germline ends came to 12 bases. This CDR3 has 14 amino acids. CDR3 in DNA: TGTGCCATCAGTGAAGGTGCCATGGGTCAGCCCCAGCATTTT. Translation gives CAISEGAMGQPQHF.

The chain is built from TRBV28 and TRBJ2-1, with TRBD2 matching 8 bases. Germline CDR1 is MDHEN and CDR2 is SYDVKM. This CDR3 is built from 19 residues. Trimming cost V 7 bases and J 2 bases; bases outside gene matches: 19. DNA of the CDR3: TGTGCCAGCACTATGAATATCGGTGGTAGCGGGAAAACCTACAATGAGCAGTTCTTC. This encodes CASTMNIGGSGKTYNEQFF.

This rearrangement joins TRBV7-3 to TRBJ2-2; D possibly corresponds to TRBD2 (5 bases). The CDR3 runs 14 residues. Germline CDR1 and CDR2: SGHTA and FQGTGA. Trimming left V 5 bases short and J 1 base short, with 8 bases between. CDR3 sequence reads: CASSQEGNTGELFF. In DNA form, the CDR3 reads TGTGCCAGCAGCCAAGAGGGGAACACCGGGGAGCTGTTTTTT.

DNA of the CDR3: TGCGCCAGCAGTCCGCAAGCAACTAATGAAAAACTGTTTTTT. Protein product: CASSPQATNEKLFF. The rearrangement joins TRBV4-3 to TRBJ1-4, with no clear D. The V end lost 6 bases, the J end lost 0 bases, and 8 bases lay between the germline ends. The CDR3 spans 14 residues. Germline CDR1 is LGHNA and CDR2 is YSLEER.

CDR3 coding DNA: TGTGCCAGCAGCTCTGAACCGGGGGCGACCTACGAGCAGTACTTC. It yields the protein CASSSEPGATYEQYF. The chain combines TRBV7-6 with TRBJ2-7; the D gene could be TRBD1 or TRBD2 (6 bases each). Looked up from germline, CDR1 is SGHVS and CDR2 is FNYEAQ. This CDR3 has 15 residues. V was trimmed by 4 bases and J by 2 bases, leaving 15 bases between them.

This chain uses TRBV5-6 with TRBJ1-5; D is perhaps TRBD1 (6 bases). The V gene lost 4 bases and the J gene lost 3 bases, with 11 bases spanning the gap. CDR1 and CDR2 from the germline V gene are SGHDT and YYEEEE. The CDR3 is 14 amino acids. Written as DNA, the CDR3 is TGTGCCAGCAGCCCACAGGGTTACAATCAGCCCCAGCATTTT. This translates into CASSPQGYNQPQHF.

This chain's CDR3 is CASSLSNRETQYF. CDR3 DNA sequence: TGTGCCAGCAGCTTAAGTAATCGAGAGACCCAGTACTTC. The J gene is TRBJ2-5, the V gene TRBV7-2; D gene ambiguous. The germline V gene has CDR1 SGHTA and CDR2 FQGNSA. Between the trimmed V and J ends, which lost 2 bases and 4 bases, there was a span of 8 bases. The CDR3 totals 13 residues.

This clone was recorded once. The rearrangement links TRBV4-2 to TRBJ2-1, with 8 positions matching TRBD2. J lost 3 bases, V lost 3 bases, and 1 base had no gene match. Germline V gene lookup returns CDR1 LGHNA and CDR2 YNFKEQ. The CDR3 runs to 14 residues. The CDR3 region is CASSQGLGYNEQFF. In DNA, the CDR3 is TGTGCCAGCAGCCAGGGACTAGGCTACAATGAGCAGTTCTTC.

This clone has more than one count but fewer than ten. The chain has TRBV5-1 and TRBJ1-6; a possible D gene is TRBD1 (5 bases). The CDR3 consists of 17 residues. Trimming cost V 0 bases and J 4 bases, with 14 bases left between them. The germline CDR1 and CDR2 sequences are SGHRS and YFSETQ. As DNA, the CDR3 is TGCGCCAGCAGCTTGGAACGGACAAACGGGTATAATTCACCCCTCCACTTT. Protein sequence: CASSLERTNGYNSPLHF.

The chain combines TRBV28 with TRBJ1-3; TRBD1 aligns across 7 bases. The CDR3 runs to 14 residues. V was pared by 4 bases and J by 8 bases, with 8 bases of the junction left unmatched. Germline CDR1 MDHEN, CDR2 SYDVKM. The CDR3 DNA is TGTGCCAGCAGTTCACCCGGGACAGACCACACCATATATTTT. This codes for CASSSPGTDHTIYF.

The chain combines TRBV7-9 with TRBJ2-5; maybe TRBD2 (6 bases). Germline CDR1 reads SEHNR; CDR2 reads FQNEAQ (reference sequence). The CDR3 runs to 15 residues. The V end was cut by 5 bases, the J end by 3 bases, with 16 bases between. DNA of the CDR3: TGTGCCAGCAGCCAAGGTAGGGAGCGGGAAGAGACCCAGTACTTC. It codes for CASSQGREREETQYF.

The V call is TRBV7-2, the J call TRBJ1-3; no definite D call. CDR1 is SGHTA and CDR2 is FQGNSA in the germline V gene. Deletions cut 1 base from V and 0 bases from J, with 10 bases between. The CDR3 runs to 16 residues. In nucleotides, the CDR3 is TGTGCCAGCAGCTTAGGAGCCCCTAGCTCTGGAAACACCATATATTTT. Translating gives CASSLGAPSSGNTIYF.

The chain joins TRBV5-8 to TRBJ1-1, with D unclear. V shed 2 bases and J shed 4 bases, with 12 bases lying between them. This CDR3 is built from 14 residues. The germline CDR1 and CDR2 sequences are SGHTS and YDEGEE. The CDR3 region has the DNA TGTGCCAGCAGCTTAAAGGACCGTGCCACTGAAGCTTTCTTT. Encoded protein: CASSLKDRATEAFF.

V gene TRBV9 combines with J gene TRBJ2-5; D may be TRBD1 (6 bases). V dropped 0 bases and J dropped 5 bases, with 11 bases sitting between them. Germline CDR1 is SGDLS and CDR2 is YYNGEE. The CDR3 sequence is 14 residues long. CDR3 loop: CASSVETGTETQYF. The DNA for the CDR3 is TGTGCCAGCAGCGTAGAAACAGGGACCGAGACCCAGTACTTC.

The chain couples TRBV5-8 to TRBJ2-3; TRBD1 might be the D (6 bases). CDR3 length: 16 residues. Germline V gene lookup returns CDR1 SGHTS and CDR2 YDEGEE. Deletions cut 2 bases from V and 1 base from J, with 14 bases between. CDR3 region: CASSLQGRGGTDTQYF. CDR3 nucleotides: TGTGCCAGCAGCTTACAGGGACGAGGGGGCACAGATACGCAGTATTTT.

V and J are TRBV27 and TRBJ2-1; no clear D. The CDR3 spans 14 residues. V gave up 2 bases and J gave up 9 bases, with 14 bases separating them. Germline CDR1 is MNHEY and CDR2 is SMNVEV (reference sequence). CDR3 coding DNA: TGTGCCAGCAGTTTAATCCCCGGTAGGAGTGAGCAGTTCTTC. Translating gives CASSLIPGRSEQFF.